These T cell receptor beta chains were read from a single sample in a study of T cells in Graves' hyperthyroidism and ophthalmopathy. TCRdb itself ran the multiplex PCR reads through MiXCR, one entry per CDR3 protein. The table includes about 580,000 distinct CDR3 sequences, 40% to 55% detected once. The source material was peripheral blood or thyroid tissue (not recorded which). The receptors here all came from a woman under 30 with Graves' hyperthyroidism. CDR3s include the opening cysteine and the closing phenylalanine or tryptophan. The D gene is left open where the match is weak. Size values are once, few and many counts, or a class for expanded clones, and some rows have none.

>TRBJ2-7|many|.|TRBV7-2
TGTGCCAGCATCCCCTTTGCACTCGGCGAGCAGTACTTC
CASIPFALGEQYF
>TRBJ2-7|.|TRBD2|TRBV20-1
TGCAGTGCTAACTCTCTTGCGGGAGTCTACGAGCAGTACTTC
CSANSLAGVYEQYF
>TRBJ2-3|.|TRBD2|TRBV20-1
TGCAGTGCCCTAGCGGGAACGAGAGATACGCAGTATTTT
CSALAGTRDTQYF
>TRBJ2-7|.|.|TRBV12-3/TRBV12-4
TGTGCCAGCAGACCCGGCCTAGCGCCCCACGAGCAGTACTTC
CASRPGLAPHEQYF
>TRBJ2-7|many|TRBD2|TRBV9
TGTGCCAGCAGCGGTAGCGGGAGCTCCTACGAGCAGTACTTC
CASSGSGSSYEQYF
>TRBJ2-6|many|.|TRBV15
TGTGCCACCAGCAGAGGGCGGGTTACTGGGGCCAACGTCCTGACTTTC
CATSRGRVTGANVLTF
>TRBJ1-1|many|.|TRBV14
TGTGCCAGCAGCCCCGTCGGAGGGAACACTGAAGCTTTCTTT
CASSPVGGNTEAFF
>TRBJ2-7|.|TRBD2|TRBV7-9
TGTGCCAGCAGTTTATACCCGGGAGGCCTATCCTACGAGCAGTACTTC
CASSLYPGGLSYEQYF
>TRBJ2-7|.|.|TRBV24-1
TGTGCCACCAGCCCACACGGCGGAGGTGATGAGCAGTACTTC
CATSPHGGGDEQYF
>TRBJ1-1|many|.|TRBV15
TGTGCCACCAGCCGGGGACAAGAGGGCTCCACTGAAGCTTTCTTT
CATSRGQEGSTEAFF
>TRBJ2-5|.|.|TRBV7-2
TGTGCCAGCAGTCCGGTAGGGGAAGCGGAGACCCAGTACTTC
CASSPVGEAETQYF
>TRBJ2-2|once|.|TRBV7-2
TGTGCCAGCAGCTCCACGAGGTGGCTGTTTTTT
CASSSTRWLFF
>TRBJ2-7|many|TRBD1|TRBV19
TGTGCCAGTACAGACCTGGGACAGGATCCCTACGAGCAGTACTTC
CASTDLGQDPYEQYF
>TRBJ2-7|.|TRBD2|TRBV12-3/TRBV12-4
TGTGCCAGCAGTTGTCGAAGCGGGAGCTCCTACGAGCAGTACTTC
CASSCRSGSSYEQYF
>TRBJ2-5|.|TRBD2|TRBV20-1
TGCAGTGCTCGCGCTAGCGGGAGGGGGACCCAGTACTTC
CSARASGRGTQYF
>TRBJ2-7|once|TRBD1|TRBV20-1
TGCAGTGCTAGAGATGCCCAGGGGGCCTCCTACGAGCAGTACTTC
CSARDAQGASYEQYF
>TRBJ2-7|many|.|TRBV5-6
TGTGCCAGCAGCTTGGCCATTAGGTCCTACGAGCAGTACTTC
CASSLAIRSYEQYF
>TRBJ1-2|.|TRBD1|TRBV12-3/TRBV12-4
TGTGCCAGCAGTCCCGAGGGGGCGGGCAACTATGGCTACACCTTC
CASSPEGAGNYGYTF
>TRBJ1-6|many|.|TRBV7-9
TGTGCCAGCAGTCAAGGGGGTTATAATTCACCCCTCCACTTT
CASSQGGYNSPLHF
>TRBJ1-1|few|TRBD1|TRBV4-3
TGCGCCAGCAGCCAAGGGACAGGGGTGAACACTGAAGCTTTCTTT
CASSQGTGVNTEAFF
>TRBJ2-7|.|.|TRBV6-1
TGTGCCAGCAGTGAAGTCTCTCTGGACGGTGAATTGTACTTC
CASSEVSLDGELYF
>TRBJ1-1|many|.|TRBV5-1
TGCGCCAGCAGTTCCGGGACACCGAACACTGAAGCTTTCTTT
CASSSGTPNTEAFF
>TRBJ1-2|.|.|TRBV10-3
TGTGCCATCAGCCTGGCGAGCGGCTATGGCTACACCTTC
CAISLASGYGYTF
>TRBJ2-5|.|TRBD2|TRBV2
TGTGCCAGCAGACGTACTAGCGGGAGGAGGGATGAGACCCAGTACTTC
CASRRTSGRRDETQYF
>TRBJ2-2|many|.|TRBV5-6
TGTGCCAGCAGTTTCCTACAGGGCGGGAGCGGGGAGCTGTTTTTT
CASSFLQGGSGELFF
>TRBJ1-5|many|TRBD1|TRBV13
TGTGCCAGCAGCTTCGGCAGGGGGGACGGGGGCAATCAGCCCCAGCATTTT
CASSFGRGDGGNQPQHF
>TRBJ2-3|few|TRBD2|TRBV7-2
TGTGCCAGCAGCTCTCGGACTAGCGGGAGAGGGGATACGCAGTATTTT
CASSSRTSGRGDTQYF
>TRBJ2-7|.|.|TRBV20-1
TGCAGTGCTTCCCAAGGGGGGGAGCAGTACTTC
CSASQGGEQYF
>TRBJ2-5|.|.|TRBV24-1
TGTGCCACCAGTGACACAAGGGCCGAGATCCAGGAGACCCAGTACTTC
CATSDTRAEIQETQYF
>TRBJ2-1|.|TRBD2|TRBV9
TGTGCCAGCAGCGTACTAGCGGGAACCTACAATGAGCAGTTCTTC
CASSVLAGTYNEQFF
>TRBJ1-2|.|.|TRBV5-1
TGCGCCAGCAGCCAAGTGCCGGGACCGATCTATGGCTACACCTTC
CASSQVPGPIYGYTF
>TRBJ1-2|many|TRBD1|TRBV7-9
TGTGCCAGCAGTTTGACAGGGGTAAACTATGGCTACACCTTC
CASSLTGVNYGYTF
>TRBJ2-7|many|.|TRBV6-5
TGTGCCAGCAGTTACCGGGACCGCTACGAGCAGTACTTC
CASSYRDRYEQYF
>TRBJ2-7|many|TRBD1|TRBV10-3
TGTGCCATCAGTGAACTCCAGGGGACAGGGGGCGAGCAGTACTTC
CAISELQGTGGEQYF
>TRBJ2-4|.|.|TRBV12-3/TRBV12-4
TGTGCCAGCAGTTTACAGGGGGCCAAAAACATTCAGTACTTC
CASSLQGAKNIQYF
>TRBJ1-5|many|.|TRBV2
TGTGCCAGCAGTGATATAGGGGGAGGCAATCAGCCCCAGCATTTT
CASSDIGGGNQPQHF
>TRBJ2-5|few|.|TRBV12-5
TGTGCTAGTGGTTTGGTTGGGGGAGAGACCCAGTACTTC
CASGLVGGETQYF
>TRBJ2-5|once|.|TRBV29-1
TGCAGTGAGTTCGAGACCCAGTACTTC
CSEFETQYF
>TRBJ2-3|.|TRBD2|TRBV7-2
TGTGCCAGCAGCGGAGGGACTAGCGGGAGAACAGATACGCAGTATTTT
CASSGGTSGRTDTQYF
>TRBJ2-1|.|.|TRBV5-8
TGTGCCAGCAGCTTCCTTAGGGCTGAGCAGTTCTTC
CASSFLRAEQFF
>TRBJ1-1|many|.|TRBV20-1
TGCAGTGCTCCTCGGGAGAACACTGAAGCTTTCTTT
CSAPRENTEAFF
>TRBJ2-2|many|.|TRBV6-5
TGTGCCAGCAGTTACTCGGCTCGAACCGGGGAGCTGTTTTTT
CASSYSARTGELFF
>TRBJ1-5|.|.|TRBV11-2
TGTGCCAGCAGCCCTTACGGGGGCAGTCAGCCCCAGCATTTT
CASSPYGGSQPQHF
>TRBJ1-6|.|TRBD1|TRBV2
TGTGCCAGCAGTGGACAGGGAGTCCCACCCCTCCACTTT
CASSGQGVPPLHF
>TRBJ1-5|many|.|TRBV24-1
TGTGCCACCAGTGAGATGGGGGTGCAGCCCCAGCATTTT
CATSEMGVQPQHF
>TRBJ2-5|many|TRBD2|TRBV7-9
TGTGCCAGCAGCTTACTGCCGGGACTAGCGGGAGGGCAAGAGACCCAGTACTTC
CASSLLPGLAGGQETQYF
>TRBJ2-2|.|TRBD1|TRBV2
TGTGCCAGCAGTGAAGACAGGGGGCCTGAATCGACCGGGGAGCTGTTTTTT
CASSEDRGPESTGELFF
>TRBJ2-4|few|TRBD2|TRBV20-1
TGCAGTGCTAGAGATCAAGGAGCGGGAGGAGCCAAAAACATTCAGTACTTC
CSARDQGAGGAKNIQYF
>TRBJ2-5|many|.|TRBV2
TGTGCCAGTCAGGGATTGAGCGAGACCCAGTACTTC
CASQGLSETQYF
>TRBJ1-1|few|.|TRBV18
TGTGCCAGCTCACCACAGGGATCGAACACTGAAGCTTTCTTT
CASSPQGSNTEAFF
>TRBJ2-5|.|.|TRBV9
TGTGCCAGCAGCGTAGGCAGGCGGGGAGAGACCCAGTACTTC
CASSVGRRGETQYF
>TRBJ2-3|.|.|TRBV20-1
TGCAGTGCTAGGGCCTGGGTAGCGGTTAGCACAGATACGCAGTATTTT
CSARAWVAVSTDTQYF